This T cell receptor beta chain came from a study of T cells in Graves' hyperthyroidism and ophthalmopathy (dated by TCRdb to the late 2010s). Notes on the research overall: Peripheral blood samples were taken at the time of initial diagnosis, prior to any treatment. Once sampling was done, hyperthyroidism patients were given methimazole at a starting dose of 30 mg daily, whereas ophthalmopathy patients were given high-dose intravenous methylprednisolone. Prospective prediction of ophthalmopathy was tested in an independent validation cohort consisting of some 18 hyperthyroidism patients and over 15 patients who later progressed to ophthalmopathy. TCR Vbeta CDR3 sequencing of 120 to 150 peripheral blood samples (over 40 ophthalmopathy, 75 or so hyperthyroidism and roughly 17 progressor patients) is reported in the paper. The 85 to 100 discovery patients were divided at random into training and test sets in a 7:3 ratio. Thyroid tissue and blood T-cell repertoires from several Graves' hyperthyroidism patients were also compared in the study. To identify TCR V-J signatures that set the groups apart, the researchers used a discovery cohort of 100 patients, made up of approximately 43 with Graves' ophthalmopathy and about 59 with stable Graves' hyperthyroidism.

Amplification of TCR beta CDR3 regions was carried out from RNA transcripts. For the first round of RT-PCR on the TCR CDR3, the HTBI primer set was used together with the Qiagen OneStep RT-PCR kit. Libraries were constructed in a second round of multiplex PCR, after which size selection and purification were performed. The libraries were sequenced on an Illumina HiSeq2000 using paired-end 100 bp reads. The source study handled its data this way. SOAPnuke was used to process the raw data, removing reads that contained adapters or uncalled bases, had a mean Phred below 15, or lacked an exact match to the constant primer or identifier. High-quality paired reads were merged using COPE v1.2.5, and each unique nucleotide sequence was defined as a clonotype. MiTCR v1.1 was used to align the clonotypes against IMGT TRBV, TRBD and TRBJ reference segments. Analysis was restricted to V-J combinations with a frequency above 0.0001, which covered roughly 99% of repertoires. A TCS score was defined as the ratio of F50 (clonal expansion) to E x V (chaos), with BLOSUM62-based TCRdist applied between CDR3 peptides within each V-J. Welch's t-statistics and random forest reduced fewer than 600 V-J features to 10 to 15, which were used in a naive Bayes classifier (R e1071). The public sequencing data were trimmed at Q25 with fastp and processed into clonotypes with MiXCR by TCRdb, which kept only in-frame beta chains. Identical CDR3 protein sequences are pooled into one entry, listed with their most common genes and DNA. The V and J calls, along with clone size, are taken from TCRdb and not from the paper's own processing. Across this sample there are some 620,000 distinct CDR3 sequences, with 15% to 20% seen only once. Approximately 3.8% of the sample lies in the top ten.

General conclusions and limits of the study: During validation, the model predicted progression to ophthalmopathy a median of about 6.5 months ahead of onset, with 70.59% sensitivity and less than 85% specificity. Blood samples also contained most of the expanded thyroid clonotypes (frequency above 0.001), which suggests that blood repertoires may reflect thyroid immune responses. Sample size was not statistically predetermined, and blinding of investigators to group allocation was not performed. A 13 V-J signature model separated ophthalmopathy from stable hyperthyroidism, with approximately 87% sensitivity and about 81% specificity in cross-validation and 80%/75% in testing.

Stable Graves' hyperthyroidism was defined as no progression to ophthalmopathy during 18 months of follow-up. Hyperthyroidism patients were aged 18 to 65 years and newly diagnosed, with disease duration of less than 2 months. The study excluded patients with uncontrolled infections, other autoimmune diseases, pregnancy or lactation. Diagnoses were based on clinical symptoms, serum thyroxine and TRAb, thyroid ultrasound and orbital computed tomography. PBMCs were isolated from about 9.2 ml of fresh peripheral blood by Ficoll-Paque density gradient centrifugation. Total RNA was extracted using Trizol reagent, and RNA quality was assessed on an Agilent 2100 Bioanalyzer. About this clonotype itself: Its antigen remains undetermined. No base quality values were provided; no much bigger clone lies one nucleotide off.

CDR1 and CDR2, looked up from the germline V gene (reference sequence), are GTSNPN and SVGIG. The CDR3 holds 14 amino acids from the cysteine to the phenylalanine. Of all the DNA, just the CDR3 is kept, 42 bases in frame from base 1. V was cut back by 0 bases and J by 6 bases, leaving a gap of 11 bases between them. The TCR was taken from a woman in her 30s with Graves' hyperthyroidism. Sequencing input: blood. The V and J genes are TRBV30 and TRBJ1-4, with TRBD1 perhaps the D gene, on 6 matching bases. The encoded CDR3 is CAWSVGGGDEKLFF. The nucleotide sequence reads TGTGCCTGGAGTGTAGGAGGGGGGGATGAAAAACTGTTTTTT.